A selection of T cell receptor beta chains follows, all from one sample in a study of blood T cell repertoires in COVID-19. Data came from immunoSEQ multiplex PCR; TCRdb stores just in-frame clones and leaves some out. The repertoire holds some 210,000 clones, with 84% as singletons. Sequenced sample: peripheral blood. The receptors were sampled from a woman in her forties or fifties with active or convalescent COVID-19. Both conserved end residues are part of each CDR3. A D gene is named only where the DNA matches it firmly. Clone size is not always given. Where it is, it says once, few, many or a class for expanded clones.

D gene	J gene	clone size	V gene	CDR3 DNA	CDR3 protein
-	TRBJ1-6	-	TRBV2	TGTGCCAGCAGTGAAGAGAGGGTGTATAATTCACCCCTCCACTTT	CASSEERVYNSPLHF
TRBD2	TRBJ2-3	-	TRBV2	TGTGCCAGCAATACCGGGACTAGCGGGAGAGATACGCAGTATTTT	CASNTGTSGRDTQYF
TRBD2	TRBJ2-2	few	TRBV5-5	TGTGCCAGCAGCCCCCTAGCGGGGGGGCAGGGCGGGGAGCTGTTTTTT	CASSPLAGGQGGELFF
TRBD1	TRBJ2-1	-	TRBV10-3	TGTGCCATCAGTGAACAGGGGGCCCACAATGAGCAGTTCTTC	CAISEQGAHNEQFF
TRBD2	TRBJ2-3	-	TRBV28	TGTGCCAGCAGTTTGTCCCGGGACTATGGGTATTTT	CASSLSRDYGYF
TRBD2	TRBJ2-7	-	TRBV6-5	TGTGCCAGCAGACGCGGGAGTGGGGGGTCCTACGAGCAGTACTTC	CASRRGSGGSYEQYF
TRBD1	TRBJ1-4	-	TRBV5-4	TGTGCCAGCAGCTTTCCCGGGACAGGAGGAGAAAAACTGTTTTTT	CASSFPGTGGEKLFF
-	TRBJ1-2	-	TRBV12-3/TRBV12-4	TGTGCCAGCAGTTTGTCAGGGCATGGTGGCTACACCTTC	CASSLSGHGGYTF
-	TRBJ2-7	-	TRBV28	TGTGCCAGCAGTTTATCCCAGGGGCCCCCCTACGAGCAGTACTTC	CASSLSQGPPYEQYF
-	TRBJ1-1	-	TRBV2	TGTGCCAGCAGTGAATCGGGGGGCCTGAACACTGAAGCTTTCTTT	CASSESGGLNTEAFF
TRBD1	TRBJ2-1	-	TRBV24-1	TGTGCCACCAGTGACGGGATCACAGGGGGAGCCTACAATGAGCAGTTCTTC	CATSDGITGGAYNEQFF
-	TRBJ1-6	-	TRBV5-1	TGCGCCAGCAGCTTGGCCCCTTCAGGGGTCGGATCACCCCTCCACTTT	CASSLAPSGVGSPLHF
-	TRBJ1-3	-	TRBV6-5	TGTGCCAGCACTAGCAGCTCTGGAAACACCATATATTTT	CASTSSSGNTIYF
-	TRBJ2-3	-	TRBV21-1	TGTGCCAGCAGCAAATATTCCCTTACACGACAGAGTCCCACAGATACGCAGTATTTT	CASSKYSLTRQSPTDTQYF
-	TRBJ2-1	-	TRBV9	TGTGCCAGCAGCGTACGGATAGGGGGTGGGAGTCCACACAATGAGCAGTTCTTC	CASSVRIGGGSPHNEQFF
-	TRBJ1-1	once	TRBV20-1	TGCAGTGCCGAGATGAACACTGAAGCTTTCTTT	CSAEMNTEAFF
-	TRBJ1-1	few	TRBV28	TGTGCCAGCGGTACTCCTGGGAGCCTGAACACTGAAGCTTTCTTT	CASGTPGSLNTEAFF
TRBD2	TRBJ2-2	-	TRBV10-3	TGTGCCATCAGTGAACAGACTAGCGGGGGGATAACGAACACCGGGGAGCTGTTTTTT	CAISEQTSGGITNTGELFF
TRBD2	TRBJ2-1	-	TRBV11-2	TGTGCCAGCAGCTGGAGCGGGAGGGTAGCGGCCACCTACAATGAGCAGTTCTTC	CASSWSGRVAATYNEQFF
TRBD1	TRBJ1-2	-	TRBV5-4	TGTGCCAGCAGTTATCCGGGACAGGGGGGATATGGCTACACCTTC	CASSYPGQGGYGYTF
-	TRBJ2-7	-	TRBV1	TGCACCAGCAGCCAAGATACAACTCCAAGTCCTAGTGAGCAGTACTTC	CTSSQDTTPSPSEQYF
TRBD2	TRBJ2-1	-	TRBV5-1	TGCGCCAGCAGCTTGAGGGCTAGCGGGGGGGCTGAGCAGTTCTTC	CASSLRASGGAEQFF
-	TRBJ2-5	-	TRBV5-4	TGTGCCAGCAGCCACGAGGCGGGCGTTCAAGAGACCCAGTACTTC	CASSHEAGVQETQYF
-	TRBJ2-1	-	TRBV28	TGTGCCAGCAGCCCTCCGCCAGGGGCTCTAGAGCAGTTCTTC	CASSPPPGALEQFF
-	TRBJ1-1	-	TRBV21-1	TGTGCCAGCAGCCCCCGCAGAGACAGCACTGTACCGAACACTGAAGCTTTCTTT	CASSPRRDSTVPNTEAFF
-	TRBJ1-2	-	TRBV10-3	TGTGCCATCAACGAACAGGACGCCTATGGCTACACCTTC	CAINEQDAYGYTF
TRBD2	TRBJ2-1	-	TRBV6-1	TGTGCCAGCAGTGAAGATTCGTTTAGCGGGGGTAACAATGAGCAGTTCTTC	CASSEDSFSGGNNEQFF
-	TRBJ1-2	-	TRBV11-2	TGTGCCAGCAGCCCTGACAGCTATGGCTACACCTTC	CASSPDSYGYTF
-	TRBJ2-5	-	TRBV11-2	TGTGCCAGCAGCTTAGATATCAGGGTCCGAGAGACCCAGTACTTC	CASSLDIRVRETQYF
TRBD1	TRBJ2-7	-	TRBV29-1	TGCAGCGTCTCTTTGGACAGGGTCGAGCAGTACTTC	CSVSLDRVEQYF
TRBD1	TRBJ2-2	few	TRBV5-1	TGCGCCAGCAGCTTTGGGACAGCTAACACCGGGGAGCTGTTTTTT	CASSFGTANTGELFF
TRBD1	TRBJ1-2	-	TRBV7-8	TGTGCCAGCACCGACAGGGTAGTCGGGAACTATGGCTACACCTTC	CASTDRVVGNYGYTF
TRBD2	TRBJ2-1	-	TRBV3-1/TRBV3-2	TGTGCCAGCAGCCTTTTGATAGCGGGGGGCTCCTACAATGAGCAGTTCTTC	CASSLLIAGGSYNEQFF
TRBD1	TRBJ2-2	-	TRBV6-5	TGTGCCAGCAGTCGAGAGACAGGGGGCACCGGGGAGCTGTTTTTT	CASSRETGGTGELFF
-	TRBJ1-6	-	TRBV5-5	TGTGCCAGCAGCTCGATGGAGGGGTTTTCACCCCTCCACTTT	CASSSMEGFSPLHF
TRBD1	TRBJ2-1	-	TRBV18	TGTGCCAGCTCACCTCGACAGGGTGACGGCAATGAGCAGTTCTTC	CASSPRQGDGNEQFF
-	TRBJ1-4	-	TRBV5-1	TGCGCCAGCAGCTTGGGAGGACAGGAAAAACTGTTTTTT	CASSLGGQEKLFF
-	TRBJ2-7	-	TRBV2	TGTGCCAGCAGTGCAAGGGGTGGTGGGGAGCAGTACTTC	CASSARGGGEQYF
-	TRBJ1-2	-	TRBV6-2/TRBV6-3	TGTGCCAGCAGTTATGGGGGCCAGGGGAACGGCTACACCTTC	CASSYGGQGNGYTF
-	TRBJ1-4	-	TRBV20-1	TGCAGTGCTGGGGGGATGAAACTGTTTTTT	CSAGGMKLFF
-	TRBJ1-2	-	TRBV20-1	TGCAGTACGGTGACAGCCTATGGCTACACCTTC	CSTVTAYGYTF
-	TRBJ1-6	once	TRBV2	TGTGCCAGCAGTCCCCGGCAGGGCCACAATTCACCCCTCCACTTT	CASSPRQGHNSPLHF
-	TRBJ2-2	few	TRBV19	TGTGCCAGTAGTAGGGGGGACCGGGGGAACACCGGGGAGCTGTTTTTT	CASSRGDRGNTGELFF
TRBD1	TRBJ1-2	-	TRBV28	TGTGCCAGCAGGGGACAGCCACCGGACCAGGCTAACTATGGCTACACCTTC	CASRGQPPDQANYGYTF
-	TRBJ1-2	once	TRBV6-5	TGTGCCAGCAGTTACGCGGGGACCGAGTATGGCTACACCTTC	CASSYAGTEYGYTF
-	TRBJ2-2	-	TRBV7-9	TGTGCCAGCAGGGGGGGGCAGCTCACCGGGGAGCTGTTTTTT	CASRGGQLTGELFF
TRBD1	TRBJ1-4	-	TRBV3-1/TRBV3-2	TGTGCCAGCGCACCCTCAGACAGGGATAATGAAAAACTGTTTTTT	CASAPSDRDNEKLFF
-	TRBJ1-1	-	TRBV18	TGTGCCAGCTCACCGACCGGTAGGCAGGGGAACACTGAAGCTTTCTTT	CASSPTGRQGNTEAFF
-	TRBJ1-5	-	TRBV5-8	TGTGCCAGCAGAAAGGACCTGAAGCAGGGGTCGAAAGGCAATCAGCCCCAGCATTTT	CASRKDLKQGSKGNQPQHF
-	TRBJ1-4	once	TRBV19	TGTGCCAGTAGTATGGGGAGGACGACTAATGAAAAACTGTTTTTT	CASSMGRTTNEKLFF
-	TRBJ1-2	-	TRBV6-5	TGTGCCAGCAGACGTAGTGACTATGGCTACACCTTC	CASRRSDYGYTF
-	TRBJ1-1	-	TRBV3-1/TRBV3-2	TGTGCCAGCAGCCAGCAGATGAACACTGAAGCTTTCTTT	CASSQQMNTEAFF